A single sample gave rise to the 20 T cell receptor beta chains below, sequenced in a study of control samples from healthy donors and cancer patients (dated by TCRdb to about 2020). The protocol used for the library was the immunoSEQ multiplex PCR assay. This is the immuneACCESS table as TCRdb keeps it, with only in-frame sequences that have V and J called. A part of the clones is gone; compared with another copy, unresolved V genes explain less than half, and the rest is unexplained. Within this sample are 90,000 to 120,000 clones, with about 80% of them counted one time only. The top ten clonotypes cover 6% to 8% of the sample. Sequences were obtained from blood. The receptor source for this set is a young man in good health.

The J gene is TRBJ1-6, the V gene TRBV4-1; maybe TRBD1 (6 bases). The ends were cut back, 0 bases at V and 5 bases at J, with 17 bases in the middle. Germline V gene sequence: CDR1 MGHRA, CDR2 YSYEKL. CDR3 length: 18 amino acids. The CDR3 DNA reads TGCGCCAGCAGCCAAGATTTTAGGGGGGCCGCAGATAATTCACCCCTCCACTTT. Translating gives CASSQDFRGAADNSPLHF.

The V and J genes are TRBV7-6 and TRBJ2-2; D remains ambiguous. Trimming left V 1 base short and J 1 base short, with 7 bases between. This CDR3 comprises 15 residues. CDR1 is SGHVS and CDR2 is FNYEAQ in the germline V gene. The CDR3 coding sequence is TGTGCCAGCAGCTTAGAAGTAGTGAACACCGGGGAGCTGTTTTTT. Its translation is CASSLEVVNTGELFF.

In this sample, this clone turned up a few times. This chain joins TRBV2 and TRBJ1-6, with D unclear. CDR3 length: 10 amino acids. The germline V gene has CDR1 SNHLY and CDR2 FYNNEI. Trimming cost V 8 bases and J 13 bases, with 9 bases left between them. CDR3 sequence reads: CASGVGPLHF. The CDR3 DNA sequence: TGTGCCAGCGGGGTGGGGCCCCTCCACTTT.

This clone was detected only a few times. The rearrangement uses TRBV3-1 (or the pseudogene TRBV3-2) and TRBJ1-6, with 10 nucleotides matching TRBD1. This CDR3 comprises 17 residues. Germline CDR1 and CDR2: LGHDT and YNNKEL (reference sequence). The junction had 9 bases not matched to a gene; V was cut back by 3 bases and J by 7 bases. CDR3 DNA sequence: TGTGCCAGCAGCCACGCCGGGACAGGGGTACGAAATTCACCCCTCCACTTT. It translates to CASSHAGTGVRNSPLHF.

The chain links TRBV3-1 (or the pseudogene TRBV3-2) to TRBJ1-1; D might be TRBD1 (6 bases). V was trimmed by 4 bases and J by 3 bases, leaving 12 bases between them. Germline lookup yields CDR1 LGHDT and CDR2 YNNKEL (reference sequence). CDR3 size: 14 residues. The CDR3 loop reads CASSPGDTYTEAFF. CDR3 sequence (DNA): TGTGCCAGCAGCCCTGGGGACACCTACACTGAAGCTTTCTTT.

DNA for the CDR3: TGCGCCAGCAGCAAGACAGGATCGAACACTGAAGCTTTCTTT. Amino acid sequence: CASSKTGSNTEAFF. This sequence joins TRBV5-1 and TRBJ1-1, with a weak D call TRBD1 (6 bases). Trimming cost V 4 bases and J 1 base, with 11 bases left between them. Germline CDR1 and CDR2: SGHRS and YFSETQ. This CDR3 region has 14 residues.

The chain couples TRBV4-3 to TRBJ1-4; D possibly corresponds to TRBD1 (5 bases). Looked up from germline, CDR1 is LGHNA and CDR2 is YSLEER. The V gene lost 4 bases and the J gene lost 4 bases, with 16 bases spanning the gap. The CDR3 runs to 16 residues. This chain's CDR3 is CASSPYRGDHNEKLFF. The DNA of the CDR3 is TGCGCCAGCAGCCCCTACCGGGGGGACCATAATGAAAAACTGTTTTTT.

This rearrangement joins TRBV11-2 to TRBJ1-6; D is undetermined. V was shortened by 5 bases and J by 6 bases, with 20 bases between the two germline ends. Germline V gene sequence: CDR1 SGHAT, CDR2 FQNNGV. The length of the CDR3 is 17 residues. CDR3 nucleotides: TGTGCCAGCAGCCCTGAGCTACAGTTATTTCTTAATTCACCCCTCCACTTT. Encoded protein: CASSPELQLFLNSPLHF.

V is TRBV6-2 or TRBV6-3 and J is TRBJ2-5; D is possibly TRBD1 (7 bases). CDR3 size: 13 residues. Trimming took 5 bases from V and 1 from J, leaving 8 bases between them. The germline V gene has CDR1 MNHEY and CDR2 SVGEGT. The CDR3 sequence: CASSQGGQETQYF. Here the CDR3 DNA reads TGTGCCAGCAGTCAGGGGGGCCAAGAGACCCAGTACTTC.

The chain links TRBV4-2 to TRBJ1-1; 7 bases align to TRBD1. The V gene end was trimmed by 1 base and the J gene end by 7 bases; junction bases not matched to a gene: 9. The CDR3 is 15 residues long. Germline lookup yields CDR1 LGHNA and CDR2 YNFKEQ. CDR3 sequence (DNA): TGTGCCAGCAGCCAAGTAGGTGCAGGGGGAGTTGAAGCTTTCTTT. It specifies CASSQVGAGGVEAFF.

The chain combines TRBV6-6 with TRBJ2-2; perhaps TRBD1 as D (6 bases). Per the germline V gene, CDR1 is MNHNY and CDR2 is SVGAGI (reference sequence). CDR3 length: 16 residues. V lost 2 bases and J 0 bases, leaving 10 bases between the germline ends. This CDR3 is CASSYGQGTNTGELFF. The CDR3 region has the DNA TGTGCCAGCAGTTACGGGCAGGGGACGAACACCGGGGAGCTGTTTTTT.

The chain combines TRBV30 with TRBJ1-2, with D perhaps TRBD1 (6 bases). Per the germline V gene, CDR1 is GTSNPN and CDR2 is SVGIG (reference sequence). The CDR3 loop spans 14 amino acids. Trimming pared 2 bases from V and 4 bases from J, leaving 14 bases between. Here the CDR3 reads CAWSIYGTTYGYTF. CDR3 coding DNA: TGTGCCTGGAGTATTTACGGGACAACCTATGGCTACACCTTC. The whole variable domain, remainder taken from reference TRBV30 and TRBJ1-2, is SQTIHQWPATLVQPVGSPLSLECTVEGTSNPNLYWYRQAAGRGLQLLFYSVGIGQISSEVPQNLSASRPQDRQFILSSKKLLLSDSGFYLCAWSIYGTTYGYTFGSGTRLTVV.

The chain links TRBV19 to TRBJ1-6; a weak D match, TRBD1 (6 bases). Per germline, CDR1 LNHDA and CDR2 SQIVND (reference sequence). V lost 5 bases and J 7 bases, leaving 21 bases between the germline ends. The length of the CDR3 is 17 residues. CDR3 in amino acids: CASSFRSGVGRNSPLHF. The DNA for the CDR3 is TGTGCCAGTAGTTTTCGTTCAGGGGTCGGGCGAAATTCACCCCTCCACTTT.

In this sample, this clone turned up a few times. The chain recombines TRBV4-3 with TRBJ2-7; maybe TRBD2 (5 bases). Germline V gene sequence: CDR1 LGHNA, CDR2 YSLEER. The CDR3 is 16 residues long. V was pared by 0 bases and J by 6 bases, with 18 bases between. The CDR3 is CASSQDLASKAGEQYF. The CDR3 nucleotides are TGCGCCAGCAGCCAAGATCTGGCTAGCAAGGCTGGCGAGCAGTACTTC.

This sequence joins TRBV6-6 and TRBJ1-5, with 7 bases identical to TRBD1. Germline-derived CDR1 and CDR2 are MNHNY and SVGAGI (reference sequence). The CDR3 is made up of 12 amino acids. V lost 8 bases to trimming and J lost 7 bases; unmatched junction nucleotides: 5. In DNA, the CDR3 is TGTGCCAGCGGCCAGGGGGGACAGCCCCAGCATTTT. Protein: CASGQGGQPQHF.

This sequence joins TRBV7-9 and TRBJ1-5, with TRBD1 identical over 9 bases. CDR3 length equals 14 residues. Germline CDR1 is SEHNR and CDR2 is FQNEAQ (reference sequence). Losses at the gene ends were 7 bases for V and 4 bases for J; bases not matched to a gene: 5. The CDR3 spells CASTNGQGNQPQHF. The CDR3 DNA is TGTGCCAGCACCAACGGACAGGGGAATCAGCCCCAGCATTTT.

The CDR3 sequence is CASSPRDTVYF. DNA for the CDR3: TGTGCCAGCAGTCCCAGGGACACTGTGTACTTC. This chain uses TRBV28 with TRBJ2-7; possible D gene TRBD1, 6 bases. Germline V gene sequence: CDR1 MDHEN, CDR2 SYDVKM. Trimming cost V 5 bases and J 12 bases, with 14 bases left between them. The CDR3 consists of 11 residues.

The chain combines TRBV2 with TRBJ1-3; D uncertain. Germline-derived CDR1 and CDR2 are SNHLY and FYNNEI. This CDR3 has 15 amino acids. V dropped 3 bases and J dropped 3 bases, with 12 bases sitting between them. For the CDR3, the DNA is TGTGCCAGCAGTGAGAGTCAGAATCTTGGAAACACCATATATTTT. This gives the protein CASSESQNLGNTIYF.

The chain combines TRBV9 with TRBJ2-3, with 7 bases lining up with TRBD1. CDR3 length: 17 amino acids. V lost 2 bases to trimming and J lost 4 bases; unmatched junction nucleotides: 13. Germline V gene data show CDR1 as SGDLS and CDR2 as YYNGEE. The CDR3 region has the DNA TGTGCCAGCAGCGTTGACAGGGCAACCTCTTCACCAGATACGCAGTATTTT. Protein: CASSVDRATSSPDTQYF.

This clone was detected ten times or more. The rearrangement joins TRBV30 to TRBJ1-2; D is possibly TRBD1 (5 bases). The ends were cut back, 3 bases at V and 4 bases at J, with 21 bases in the middle. CDR1 GTSNPN and CDR2 SVGIG come from the germline V gene (reference sequence). This CDR3 has 16 residues. CDR3: CAWSGRGRPGGYGYTF. The CDR3, as DNA: TGTGCCTGGAGCGGGAGGGGCCGCCCCGGTGGCTATGGCTACACCTTC.